Below are 24 T cell receptor beta chains sequenced from a single sample in a study of Graves' ophthalmopathy and Graves' hyperthyroidism. RNA transcripts provided the template for amplifying TCR beta CDR3 regions. The library came from an HTBI-primed first-round RT-PCR and a second-round multiplex PCR. TCRdb re-called the multiplex PCR reads through MiXCR, storing one row per CDR3 protein. Here the sample spans roughly 700,000 distinct CDR3 sequences, roughly 40% being singletons. Sequenced: peripheral blood. These receptors were obtained from an adult man with Graves' ophthalmopathy.

V and J are TRBV20-1 and TRBJ1-1; the D gene is possibly TRBD1 (5 bases). V dropped 6 bases and J dropped 0 bases, with 8 bases sitting between them. This CDR3 has 12 amino acids. The germline V gene has CDR1 DFQATT and CDR2 SNEGSKA (reference sequence). The CDR3 coding sequence is TGCAGTGCAAACAGGTTGAACACTGAAGCTTTCTTT. This sequence encodes CSANRLNTEAFF.

This clonotype was seen a few times. The chain couples TRBV20-1 to TRBJ1-5; TRBD1 matches at 9 bases. V lost 5 bases and J lost 6; bases outside the gene matches: 11. CDR3 length: 15 amino acids. Germline lookup yields CDR1 DFQATT and CDR2 SNEGSKA (reference sequence). The CDR3: CSAQTDRGRSQPQHF. DNA of the CDR3: TGCAGTGCTCAGACGGACAGGGGTAGGAGTCAGCCCCAGCATTTT.

This clonotype was observed many times. The J gene is TRBJ1-6, the V gene TRBV4-1; D not resolved. Trimming removed 4 bases at V and 8 bases at J, with 9 bases between. This CDR3 has 13 residues. CDR1 is MGHRA, CDR2 YSYEKL, per germline. The CDR3 DNA follows: TGCGCCAGCAGCCGACACACAGATTCACCCCTCCACTTT. It yields the protein CASSRHTDSPLHF.

The chain joins TRBV7-9 to TRBJ1-6; unclear D gene. Per germline, CDR1 SEHNR and CDR2 FQNEAQ (reference sequence). Trimming pared 1 base from V and 10 bases from J, leaving 8 bases between. The CDR3 consists of 13 residues. This chain's CDR3 is CASSLVTNSPLHF. In DNA, the CDR3 is TGTGCCAGCAGCTTAGTAACCAACTCACCCCTCCACTTT.

This chain connects TRBV7-9 to TRBJ1-1, with 7 bases lining up with TRBD1. With 1 base clipped from V and 10 bases from J, the junction kept 3 bases outside the gene matches. Germline CDR1 SEHNR, CDR2 FQNEAQ (reference sequence). The CDR3 sequence is 12 residues long. The CDR3 DNA reads as TGTGCCAGCAGCTTAGAACAGGGGAGAGCTTTCTTT. Translation: CASSLEQGRAFF.

This rearrangement joins TRBV2 to TRBJ2-5; D call uncertain. The length of the CDR3 is 15 residues. Germline V gives CDR1 SNHLY, CDR2 FYNNEI. V shed 2 bases and J shed 9 bases, with 19 bases lying between them. The CDR3 coding sequence is TGTGCCAGCAGTGAATGGCAAAGGAGCAATCAGCCCCAGTACTTC. It specifies CASSEWQRSNQPQYF.

This chain joins TRBV7-9 and TRBJ2-2; perhaps TRBD1 as D (5 bases). Trimming stripped 0 bases from V and 4 bases from J, with 6 bases between. The CDR3 is 14 amino acids. The germline V gene has CDR1 SEHNR and CDR2 FQNEAQ (reference sequence). The CDR3 reads CASSLAQGTGELFF. The CDR3, as DNA: TGTGCCAGCAGCTTAGCGCAGGGCACCGGGGAGCTGTTTTTT.

In this sample, this clonotype turned up many times. This rearrangement joins TRBV16 to TRBJ1-5; D gene unclear. The CDR3 has 13 residues. From germline, CDR1 is KGHSY and CDR2 FQNENV. The germline V and J ends were trimmed by 3 bases and 8 bases, with 11 bases remaining between them. CDR3 nucleotide sequence: TGTGCCAGCAGCCAGGGAATTCGGGAGCCCCAGCATTTT. It yields the protein CASSQGIREPQHF.

This clonotype was seen many times. V is TRBV7-9 and J is TRBJ1-2; D not resolved. Germline CDR1 is SEHNR and CDR2 is FQNEAQ (reference sequence). The CDR3 has 15 residues. Trimming stripped 5 bases from V and 3 bases from J, with 16 bases between. CDR3 sequence: CASSHRVTADYGYTF. The CDR3 DNA sequence: TGTGCCAGCAGCCACCGTGTAACCGCGGACTATGGCTACACCTTC.

V usage is TRBV15 and J usage is TRBJ2-5; no definite D call. Trimming stripped 5 bases from V and 5 bases from J, with 18 bases between. CDR1 is LNHNV and CDR2 is YYDKDF in the germline V gene (reference sequence). The CDR3 has 15 residues. CDR3 protein: CATSVMRLSDETQYF. In DNA form, the CDR3 reads TGTGCCACCAGCGTCATGAGACTCTCAGACGAGACCCAGTACTTC.

The chain has TRBV7-9 and TRBJ2-3; TRBD1 matches 10 bases. V shed 6 bases, J shed 2 bases, and the junction held 5 bases outside the gene matches. This CDR3 comprises 15 residues. Germline CDR1 is SEHNR and CDR2 is FQNEAQ (reference sequence). CDR3 sequence: CASRTDRGITDTQYF. In nucleotides, the CDR3 is TGTGCCAGCAGAACGGACAGGGGGATCACAGATACGCAGTATTTT.

This clonotype has at least ten counts. The genes are TRBV15 and TRBJ2-7; the D gene is possibly TRBD2 (6 bases). This CDR3 contains 12 residues. Trimming took off 3 bases at V and 6 bases at J, with 9 bases between the two ends. Per germline, CDR1 LNHNV and CDR2 YYDKDF (reference sequence). The CDR3 region has the DNA TGTGCCACCAGCAGGACTAGTCGCGAGCAGTACTTC. It specifies CATSRTSREQYF.

The chain joins TRBV11-1 to TRBJ2-2; TRBD2 matches at 8 bases. Germline assignment: CDR1 SGHAT and CDR2 FQDESV (reference sequence). There are 16 residues in the CDR3. V trimming: 5 bases; J trimming: 3 bases; junction bases outside the gene matches: 8. CDR3 sequence: CASSELADWDTGELFF. In DNA, the CDR3 is TGTGCCAGCAGCGAACTAGCGGATTGGGACACCGGGGAGCTGTTTTTT. The variable domain in full, completed from reference TRBV11-1 and TRBJ2-2, reads EAEVAQSPRYKITEKSQAVAFWCDPISGHATLYWYRQILGQGPELLVQFQDESVVDDSQLPKDRFSAERLKGVDSTLKIQPAELGDSAMYLCASSELADWDTGELFFGEGSRLTVL.

This clonotype was seen repeatedly, ten times or more. The chain couples TRBV7-2 to TRBJ2-5; 8 bases align to TRBD1. V shed 5 bases and J 3 bases; nucleotides not matched to a gene: 2. Germline assignment: CDR1 SGHTA and CDR2 FQGNSA. The CDR3 totals 13 residues. The CDR3 sequence is CASSQQGEETQYF. CDR3 coding DNA: TGTGCCAGCAGCCAACAGGGGGAAGAGACCCAGTACTTC.

V and J are TRBV7-3 and TRBJ2-7; D may be TRBD2 (6 bases). V was shortened by 2 bases and J by 2 bases, with 13 bases between the two germline ends. Germline V gene data show CDR1 as SGHTA and CDR2 as FQGTGA. The CDR3 sequence is 15 residues long. The DNA for the CDR3 is TGTGCCAGCAGCTTATATGCGGGACCGGCCTACGAGCAGTACTTC. Encoded protein: CASSLYAGPAYEQYF.

The gene calls are TRBV20-1 and TRBJ2-7; tentative D call: TRBD2 (7 bases). Germline CDR1 DFQATT, CDR2 SNEGSKA (reference sequence). The germline V and J ends were trimmed by 5 bases and 3 bases, with 17 bases remaining between them. This CDR3 contains 14 residues. CDR3 in amino acids: CSAGLGGANYEQYF. The CDR3 bases are TGCAGTGCTGGACTTGGGGGGGCGAACTACGAGCAGTACTTC.

The chain couples TRBV9 to TRBJ2-7, with a possible D match to TRBD1 (6 bases). Germline lookup yields CDR1 SGDLS and CDR2 YYNGEE. The CDR3 has 13 amino acids. Deletions cut 4 bases from V and 3 bases from J, with 11 bases between. CDR3 DNA: TGTGCCAGCAGCCCGAACAGGGTCTACGAGCAGTACTTC. This encodes CASSPNRVYEQYF.

V and J are TRBV19 and TRBJ2-7, with D unclear. The last part of the DNA fits TRBJ2-5 better; the J call may be wrong. CDR1 is LNHDA, CDR2 SQIVND, per germline (reference sequence). The CDR3 loop spans 12 amino acids. CDR3 nucleotides: TGTGCCAGTAGCACGAACCGGGAGACCCAGTACTTC. Translating gives CASSTNRETQYF.

For this clonotype: The DNA is left out, because the CDR3 cannot be placed on it with certainty; the CDR3 is given as TCRdb lists it. The chain joins TRBV2 to TRBJ2-7; the table's D call of TRBD2 was not tested on the DNA. Termini included, the CDR3 measures 15 amino acids. Germline V gives CDR1 SNHLY, CDR2 FYNNEI. The CDR3 loop reads CACSAREALQGEQYF.

The CDR3 reads CASSLDSSTAYEQYF. The CDR3 region has the DNA TGTGCCAGCAGCTTAGATTCGAGTACTGCCTACGAGCAGTACTTC. The chain recombines TRBV7-2 with TRBJ2-7; D ambiguous. From germline, CDR1 is SGHTA and CDR2 FQGNSA. Trimming took off 1 base at V and 2 bases at J, with 12 bases between the two ends. The CDR3 has 15 amino acids.

This clonotype has just one count. Likely a read error: the CDR3 ends without its conserved phenylalanine or tryptophan. No DNA is shown, since the ends of the CDR3 on it are uncertain; the CDR3 is the one TCRdb lists. This sequence joins TRBV9 and TRBJ1-3; whether TRBD1, the table's D call, matches the DNA was not checked. Germline CDR1 SGDLS, CDR2 YYNGEE. Termini included, the CDR3 measures 10 amino acids. The CDR3 is CASSGRQGTT.

This clonotype was found many times. V and J are TRBV9 and TRBJ2-7; D could derive from TRBD1 or TRBD2 (5 bases each). The CDR3 loop spans 16 amino acids. Germline V gives CDR1 SGDLS, CDR2 YYNGEE. V dropped 4 bases and J dropped 2 bases, with 19 bases sitting between them. The CDR3 region has the DNA TGTGCCAGCAGCACCAGCACGGGACGGAGGCCCTACGAGCAGTACTTC. As protein: CASSTSTGRRPYEQYF.

The V gene is TRBV9, the J gene TRBJ1-2; 8 bases match TRBD1. Per the germline V gene, CDR1 is SGDLS and CDR2 is YYNGEE. This CDR3 contains 16 residues. V was pared by 0 bases and J by 6 bases, with 10 bases of the junction left unmatched. CDR3 residues: CASSVAGTGRTHGYTF. The CDR3 DNA reads TGTGCCAGCAGCGTAGCTGGGACAGGTCGTACCCATGGCTACACCTTC. Filled out from reference TRBV9 and TRBJ1-2, the complete variable domain reads DSGVTQTPKHLITATGQRVTLRCSPRSGDLSVYWYQQSLDQGLQFLIQYYNGEERAKGNILERFSAQQFPDLHSELNLSSLELGDSALYFCASSVAGTGRTHGYTFGSGTRLTVV.

This clonotype was seen more than once but under ten times. The chain has TRBV5-4 and TRBJ1-5; D is undetermined. V dropped 2 bases and J dropped 3 bases, with 6 bases sitting between them. The CDR3 covers 13 residues. Germline loops: CDR1 SGHNT, CDR2 YYREEE (reference sequence). CDR3 DNA: TGTGCCAGCAGCTTTGACCCCAATCAGCCCCAGCATTTT. Translated: CASSFDPNQPQHF.